The 29 T cell receptor beta chains below come from one sample, sequenced in a study of low-dose radiotherapy and immunotherapy resistance in tumors. Covering alpha and beta chains, TRAV- and TRBV-specific primers were used for the first-strand cDNA. TCR amplification used roughly 18 PCR cycles, a constant-region primer and a V-primer adapter. Via MiXCR, TCRdb re-called the reads, giving one row per CDR3 protein. The table has 60,000 or so distinct CDR3 sequences, more than 25% seen once. The time point is: before trial treatment. Sequencing was performed on PBMCs, taken before treatment. Receptors originate from a male donor with rectosigmoid adenocarcinoma.

V gene TRBV6-1 combines with J gene TRBJ1-4; 7 nucleotides match TRBD1. The CDR3 is 14 amino acids. Unmatched junction bases numbered 6, after V lost 6 bases and J lost 5 bases. Germline-derived CDR1 and CDR2 are MNHNS and SASEGT. CDR3 nucleotide sequence: TGTGCCAGCAGGACGGGACAGCCGAATGAAAAACTGTTTTTT. Protein: CASRTGQPNEKLFF.

This clonotype appeared a single time. A read error likely explains this, since a far larger clone differs by one base. The genes are TRBV5-1 and TRBJ2-1; D is perhaps TRBD1 (5 bases). The V gene's germline CDR1 is SGHRS and CDR2 YFSETQ. The CDR3 sequence is 14 residues long. Trimming shortened V by 0 bases and J by 13 bases, and 17 bases separated the two germline ends. The CDR3 is CASSLGQSENIQFF. In nucleotides, the CDR3 is TGCGCCAGCAGCTTGGGACAGAGTGAAAACATTCAGTTCTTC.

This clonotype showed up many times. The genes are TRBV14 and TRBJ1-4; D might be TRBD1 (5 bases). CDR1 SGHDN and CDR2 FVKESK come from the germline V gene. The length of the CDR3 is 12 residues. V dropped 4 bases and J dropped 8 bases, with 8 bases sitting between them. The CDR3 DNA sequence: TGTGCCAGCAGCCTCAGGGACGAAAAACTGTTTTTT. This translates into CASSLRDEKLFF.

This clonotype was seen ten or more times. The genes are TRBV28 and TRBJ2-3; D uncertain. Looked up from germline, CDR1 is MDHEN and CDR2 is SYDVKM. Between the trimmed V and J ends, which lost 5 bases and 4 bases, there was a span of 7 bases. The CDR3 sequence is 12 residues long. CDR3 amino acids: CASSTPPDTQYF. CDR3 DNA: TGTGCCAGCAGTACCCCCCCAGATACGCAGTATTTT.

This chain joins TRBV14 and TRBJ2-3, with D possibly TRBD2 on 6 matching bases. CDR1 SGHDN and CDR2 FVKESK come from the germline V gene. V was clipped by 0 bases and J by 2 bases, with 15 bases between them. The CDR3 sequence is 17 residues long. The CDR3 DNA is TGTGCCAGCAGCCAAGAAGGTGGGCTAGCGAACACAGATACGCAGTATTTT. Translating it yields CASSQEGGLANTDTQYF.

Turning to this clonotype: A far larger clone is one base from this, pointing to a likely read error. This chain connects TRBV4-3 to TRBJ2-5; D is possibly TRBD1 (6 bases). The CDR3 has 13 residues. Per the germline V gene, CDR1 is LGHNA and CDR2 is YSLEER. V lost 1 base to trimming and J lost 11 bases, with 14 bases between them. This CDR3 reads CASSQAGADEQYF. DNA for the CDR3: TGCGCCAGCAGCCAAGCAGGGGCCGATGAGCAGTACTTC.

This clonotype occurred many times. This chain uses TRBV12-3 or TRBV12-4 with TRBJ2-5; D gene uncertain. The CDR3 has 12 amino acids. V was trimmed by 5 bases and J by 5 bases, leaving 9 bases between them. The DNA for the CDR3 is TGTGCCAGCAGTAGAACACGGGAGACCCAGTACTTC. Encoded protein: CASSRTRETQYF.

This clonotype is termed medium-sized. The J gene is TRBJ2-1, the V gene TRBV28; D gene uncertain. V was trimmed by 3 bases and J by 11 bases, leaving 14 bases between them. This CDR3 spans 13 amino acids. Germline CDR1 reads MDHEN; CDR2 reads SYDVKM. This chain's CDR3 is CASSLAERVKQFF. CDR3 DNA sequence: TGTGCCAGCAGTTTGGCCGAAAGGGTTAAGCAGTTCTTC.

This clonotype was seen a few times. This rearrangement joins TRBV5-5 to TRBJ2-5, with TRBD1 matching 7 bases. Germline V CDR1 and CDR2: SGHKS, YYEKEE (reference sequence). The CDR3 extends over 15 amino acids. V shed 3 bases, J shed 5 bases, and the junction held 10 bases outside the gene matches. Written as DNA, the CDR3 is TGTGCCAGCAGCTCGGCAACAGGGGTCCGGGAGACCCAGTACTTC. It encodes CASSSATGVRETQYF.

On this clonotype itself: This probably arose from a read error, given a far larger clone one base away. The DNA for the CDR3 is TGTGCCAGCAGTGAAGTGGGACTTGGGGAGACCCAGTACTTC. Translating gives CASSEVGLGETQYF. This chain links TRBV6-1 with TRBJ2-5, with a weak D call TRBD2 (6 bases). Between the trimmed V and J ends, which lost 1 base and 5 bases, there was a span of 11 bases. Germline V gene sequence: CDR1 MNHNS, CDR2 SASEGT. The CDR3 totals 14 residues.

The table lists this clonotype with many counts. V is TRBV14 and J is TRBJ2-7; TRBD2 aligns across 8 bases. Germline V gene sequence: CDR1 SGHDN, CDR2 FVKESK. CDR3 length: 12 residues. CDR3 in amino acids: CASGGRSYEQYF. The CDR3 bases are TGTGCTTCGGGCGGGAGGTCCTACGAGCAGTACTTC.

This clonotype has a count of ten or more. The rearrangement links TRBV7-9 to TRBJ1-6; D ambiguous. This CDR3 contains 14 residues. CDR1 and CDR2 (germline): SEHNR, FQNEAQ (reference sequence). V was cut by 5 bases and J by 9 bases, with 14 bases left in between. CDR3 amino acids: CASSPPGGLSPLHF. CDR3 nucleotides: TGTGCCAGCAGCCCCCCCGGAGGTCTTTCACCCCTCCACTTT.

Judged by abundance, this clonotype is medium-sized (0.01 to 0.1%). The chain recombines TRBV28 with TRBJ2-3, with D possibly being TRBD1 (6 bases). The CDR3 consists of 17 residues. Germline loops: CDR1 MDHEN, CDR2 SYDVKM. V was trimmed by 6 bases and J by 3 bases, leaving 22 bases between them. The CDR3 DNA reads TGTGCCAGCAGCGCGCTCGCACAGGGCCGAGGGACAGATACGCAGTATTTT. Encoded protein: CASSALAQGRGTDTQYF.

This clonotype has ten or more counts. J is TRBJ2-3 and V is TRBV6-2 or TRBV6-3; D call uncertain. Deletions cut 3 bases from V and 2 bases from J, with 9 bases between. This CDR3 contains 14 residues. CDR1 and CDR2 from the germline V gene are MNHEY and SVGEGT. The CDR3 spells CASSYYGPTDTQYF. CDR3 DNA: TGTGCCAGCAGTTATTACGGACCCACAGATACGCAGTATTTT.

This clonotype has ten or more counts. One end of the junction does not line up with germline, which may come from a read error. This chain joins TRBV7-9 and TRBJ2-7, with TRBD2 matching 11 bases. The CDR3 totals 14 residues. Germline V gene sequence: CDR1 SEHNR, CDR2 FQNEAQ (reference sequence). The CDR3 loop is CASSLAGGSYEQYF. CDR3 nucleotides: TGTGCCAGCAGCCTAGCGGGAGGTTCCTACGAGCAGTACTTC.

The chain carries TRBV7-3 and TRBJ2-2; perhaps D is TRBD1 or TRBD2 (5 bases each). CDR3 size: 16 residues. Germline loops: CDR1 SGHTA, CDR2 FQGTGA. V was pared by 5 bases and J by 7 bases, with 20 bases between. The CDR3 nucleotides are TGTGCCAGCAGCGGAACCGGGACCCAACGGGGCGGGGAGCTGTTTTTT. This translates into CASSGTGTQRGGELFF.

This clonotype was recorded many times. The V and J genes are TRBV6-2 or TRBV6-3 and TRBJ2-3; possibly TRBD1 for D (5 bases). The V end was cut by 4 bases, the J end by 9 bases, with 14 bases between. Germline CDR1 MNHEY, CDR2 SVGEGT. This CDR3 is built from 13 residues. DNA for the CDR3: TGTGCCAGCAGTTCCCGACAGCGAATGACGCAGTATTTT. It codes for CASSSRQRMTQYF.

This clonotype was observed at least ten times. The junction and the germline gene differ at one end; a read error may be behind it. The chain uses TRBV6-6 and TRBJ2-1, with 10 bases matching TRBD1. This CDR3 is built from 15 residues. CDR1 is MNHNY and CDR2 is SVGAGI in the germline V gene (reference sequence). The CDR3 protein is CASSTGTGVYDEQFF. CDR3 DNA sequence: TGTGCCAGCAGTACCGGGACAGGGGTCTACGATGAGCAGTTCTTC.

This clonotype was picked up many times. The V and J genes are TRBV7-2 and TRBJ2-2; TRBD2 matches at 13 bases. Germline values: CDR1 SGHTA, CDR2 FQGNSA. The length of the CDR3 is 15 residues. V gave up 5 bases and J gave up 5 bases; unmatched junction bases: 2. CDR3 coding DNA: TGTGCCAGCAGCACTAGCGGGGGGGGGACCGGGGAGCTGTTTTTT. Protein product: CASSTSGGGTGELFF.

In this sample, this clonotype turned up many times. The chain joins TRBV19 to TRBJ1-6, with D possibly matching TRBD1 (6 bases). Germline values: CDR1 LNHDA, CDR2 SQIVND (reference sequence). This CDR3 spans 16 amino acids. Trimming took 4 bases from V and 4 from J, leaving 14 bases between them. CDR3 loop: CASSTYSDSYNSPLHF. In DNA form, the CDR3 reads TGTGCCAGTAGTACCTACTCGGACAGTTATAATTCACCCCTCCACTTT. Full variable domain (rest looked up from reference TRBV19 and TRBJ1-6): DGGITQSPKYLFRKEGQNVTLSCEQNLNHDAMYWYRQDPGQGLRLIYYSQIVNDFQKGDIAEGYSVSREKKESFPLTVTSAQKNPTAFYLCASSTYSDSYNSPLHFGNGTRLTVT.

This clonotype was detected many times. The rearrangement uses TRBV4-1 and TRBJ2-1; perhaps TRBD1 as D (7 bases). Germline CDR1 MGHRA, CDR2 YSYEKL. Trimming cost V 0 bases and J 3 bases, with 15 bases left between them. CDR3 size: 17 residues. The CDR3 sequence: CASSQDSGGQNYNEQFF. CDR3 in DNA: TGCGCCAGCAGCCAAGATTCCGGGGGACAGAACTACAATGAGCAGTTCTTC.

The sample holds many counts of this clonotype. The rearrangement uses TRBV6-2 or TRBV6-3 and TRBJ1-4; TRBD1 is a possible D gene (5 bases). Germline CDR1 and CDR2: MNHEY and SVGEGT. This CDR3 has 14 amino acids. Trimming took 5 bases from V and 8 from J, leaving 15 bases between them. The CDR3, as DNA: TGTGCCAGCAGTAGTACAGGACTCGGGGAAAAACTGTTTTTT. Its protein product is CASSSTGLGEKLFF.

This clonotype was recorded at least ten times. The V call is TRBV7-9, the J call TRBJ2-1; D is unresolved. V lost 4 bases and J 14 bases, leaving 15 bases between the germline ends. The CDR3 runs 12 residues. Germline CDR1 is SEHNR and CDR2 is FQNEAQ (reference sequence). CDR3 in amino acids: CASSSNQRREFF. The CDR3 DNA sequence: TGTGCCAGCAGCTCCAACCAAAGACGGGAGTTCTTC.

This clonotype came up many times. This chain uses TRBV5-1 with TRBJ2-1; D uncertain. Germline lookup yields CDR1 SGHRS and CDR2 YFSETQ. The CDR3 length is 14 residues. Deletions cut 5 bases from V and 0 bases from J, with 9 bases between. The CDR3 here is CASREQSSYNEQFF. The CDR3 DNA reads TGCGCCAGCAGGGAACAAAGCTCCTACAATGAGCAGTTCTTC.

This clonotype was counted ten times or more. The CDR3 nucleotides are TGTGCCAGCAGCCCGGGGGTCGGGCGAGGGGCCAACGTCCTGACTTTC. Protein: CASSPGVGRGANVLTF. The chain is built from TRBV5-4 and TRBJ2-6; possible D gene TRBD2, 6 bases. Germline CDR1 is SGHNT and CDR2 is YYREEE (reference sequence). This CDR3 is 16 amino acids long. Trimming cost V 4 bases and J 4 bases, with 15 bases left between them.

The rearrangement links TRBV5-1 to TRBJ2-7; D call uncertain. The CDR3 is 15 residues long. Trimming stripped 4 bases from V and 1 base from J, with 15 bases between. The germline V gene encodes CDR1 SGHRS and CDR2 YFSETQ. CDR3 amino acids: CASSQSPGFSYEQYF. The CDR3 DNA is TGCGCCAGCAGCCAATCCCCAGGATTTTCCTACGAGCAGTACTTC.

This clonotype was detected a few times. This chain joins TRBV28 and TRBJ1-2; D might be TRBD1 (5 bases). The CDR3 loop spans 15 amino acids. V was trimmed by 8 bases and J by 1 base, leaving 17 bases between them. Germline V gives CDR1 MDHEN, CDR2 SYDVKM. CDR3: CASGGLVPGNYGYTF. CDR3 bases: TGTGCCAGCGGGGGACTAGTACCCGGTAACTATGGCTACACCTTC.

This clonotype came up many times. The chain joins TRBV7-8 to TRBJ2-1; 10 positions match TRBD2. The germline V gene encodes CDR1 SGHVS and CDR2 FQNEAQ. The V gene end was trimmed by 3 bases and the J gene end by 13 bases; junction bases not matched to a gene: 12. This CDR3 has 15 residues. This CDR3 is CASSFLAGDYRVQFF. As DNA, the CDR3 is TGTGCCAGCAGCTTCCTAGCGGGGGACTACAGGGTCCAGTTCTTC.

By proportion, this clonotype is medium-sized (0.01 to 0.1%). The rearrangement joins TRBV5-4 to TRBJ2-3, with D unresolved. From germline, CDR1 is SGHNT and CDR2 YYREEE (reference sequence). V was cut by 3 bases and J by 0 bases, with 8 bases left in between. The CDR3 contains 14 residues. The CDR3 here is CASSSLLSTDTQYF. Here the CDR3 DNA reads TGTGCCAGCAGCTCATTACTAAGCACAGATACGCAGTATTTT. The full variable domain, rest sourced from reference TRBV5-4 and TRBJ2-3, is ETGVTQSPTHLIKTRGQQVTLRCSSQSGHNTVSWYQQALGQGPQFIFQYYREEENGRGNFPPRFSGLQFPNYSSELNVNALELDDSALYLCASSSLLSTDTQYFGPGTRLTVL.